The 18 T cell receptor beta chains below come from one sample, sequenced in a study of OX40 agonist ivuxolimab in advanced cancers. Only in-frame clones appear in the TCRdb table, and some are missing; sequencing was by immunoSEQ multiplex PCR. The data show tens of thousands of clones, nearly 90% seen once. The sequencing used CD4+ or CD8+ T cells sorted from blood, collected in a trial of the OX40 agonist ivuxolimab. The receptors originated from an adult with an advanced solid tumor such as melanoma, head and neck, liver or kidney cancer.

This sequence joins TRBV4-1 and TRBJ1-3; D possibly corresponds to TRBD1 (6 bases). The germline V gene has CDR1 MGHRA and CDR2 YSYEKL. The CDR3 sequence is 16 residues long. V was pared by 5 bases and J by 2 bases, with 16 bases between. CDR3 coding DNA: TGCGCCAGCAGCATTAACCGACAGGAGCCTGGAAACACCATATATTTT. This gives the protein CASSINRQEPGNTIYF.

The rearrangement uses TRBV6-1 and TRBJ1-5; D is possibly TRBD1 (6 bases). Germline loops: CDR1 MNHNS, CDR2 SASEGT. CDR3 length: 16 residues. V was pared by 1 base and J by 0 bases, with 10 bases between. The chain's CDR3 is CASSEGGGYSNQPQHF. Written as DNA, the CDR3 is TGTGCCAGCAGTGAAGGTGGGGGCTATAGCAATCAGCCCCAGCATTTT.

This chain connects TRBV10-3 to TRBJ2-7; D is perhaps TRBD2 (5 bases). Per germline, CDR1 ENHRY and CDR2 SYGVKD. This CDR3 region has 16 residues. With 0 bases removed from V and 0 bases from J, the gap between germline ends came to 12 bases. CDR3: CAISESAGLNSYEQYF. The DNA for the CDR3 is TGTGCCATCAGTGAGTCGGCAGGACTGAACTCCTACGAGCAGTACTTC.

This rearrangement joins TRBV5-6 to TRBJ2-7; tentative D call: TRBD1 (6 bases). V lost 3 bases, J lost 3 bases, and 19 bases lay in between. The CDR3 has 16 amino acids. Germline values: CDR1 SGHDT, CDR2 YYEEEE. This CDR3 reads CASSSKLRQVDYEQYF. In DNA form, the CDR3 reads TGTGCCAGCAGCTCAAAATTAAGACAGGTCGACTACGAGCAGTACTTC.

This chain joins TRBV30 and TRBJ2-1; no clear D. Germline V gene lookup returns CDR1 GTSNPN and CDR2 SVGIG (reference sequence). The CDR3 has 13 residues. V dropped 5 bases and J dropped 0 bases, with 8 bases sitting between them. The CDR3, as DNA: TGTGCCTGGGTGGCGAGCTCCTACAATGAGCAGTTCTTC. Its protein is CAWVASSYNEQFF.

The chain links TRBV27 to TRBJ2-2, with D possibly matching TRBD1 (6 bases). Germline-derived CDR1 and CDR2 are MNHEY and SMNVEV (reference sequence). The CDR3 has 16 amino acids. The V end lost 3 bases, the J end lost 4 bases, and 15 bases lay between the germline ends. CDR3 coding DNA: TGTGCCAGCAGTTTTTCGAGACAGGAACCCACCGGGGAGCTGTTTTTT. Translating gives CASSFSRQEPTGELFF.

The genes are TRBV20-1 and TRBJ2-1, with D unclear. Trimming stripped 0 bases from V and 12 bases from J, with 6 bases between. Looked up from germline, CDR1 is DFQATT and CDR2 is SNEGSKA (reference sequence). There are 10 residues in the CDR3. CDR3 in amino acids: CSAREYGQFF. The CDR3 nucleotides are TGCAGTGCTAGAGAATACGGGCAGTTCTTC.

This chain uses TRBV5-4 with TRBJ1-4; the D gene is possibly TRBD1 (6 bases). The CDR3 is 14 residues long. The V end was cut by 0 bases, the J end by 4 bases, with 7 bases between. CDR1 is SGHNT and CDR2 is YYREEE in the germline V gene (reference sequence). The CDR3 DNA reads as TGTGCCAGCAGCTTGGACAGGGATAATGAAAAACTGTTTTTT. This codes for CASSLDRDNEKLFF. Complete variable domain (other parts from reference TRBV5-4 and TRBJ1-4): ETGVTQSPTHLIKTRGQQVTLRCSSQSGHNTVSWYQQALGQGPQFIFQYYREEENGRGNFPPRFSGLQFPNYSSELNVNALELDDSALYLCASSLDRDNEKLFFGSGTQLSVL.

The rearrangement uses TRBV2 and TRBJ2-2; no clear D. V lost 5 bases and J 7 bases, leaving 14 bases between the germline ends. Germline V CDR1 and CDR2: SNHLY, FYNNEI. The CDR3 covers 14 residues. The CDR3 DNA follows: TGTGCCAGCAGTCCACGGGCGGCTTTCGGGGAGCTGTTTTTT. It specifies CASSPRAAFGELFF. Using reference TRBV2 and TRBJ2-2 for the parts outside the CDR3, the full variable domain is EPEVTQTPSHQVTQMGQEVILRCVPISNHLYFYWYRQILGQKVEFLVSFYNNEISEKSEIFDDQFSVERPDGSNFTLKIRSTKLEDSAMYFCASSPRAAFGELFFGEGSRLTVL.

This chain joins TRBV6-5 and TRBJ2-5; weak D call: TRBD2 (7 bases). Trimming removed 7 bases at V and 7 bases at J, with 19 bases between. There are 14 residues in the CDR3. CDR1 and CDR2 from the germline V gene are MNHEY and SVGAGI. The DNA of the CDR3 is TGTGCCAGCACCATATACCAGGGGAGGGGGACCCAGTACTTC. Its translation is CASTIYQGRGTQYF.

The chain links TRBV29-1 to TRBJ1-1, with D possibly matching TRBD1 (6 bases). From germline, CDR1 is SQVTM and CDR2 ANQGSEA. CDR3 length: 14 residues. Trimming cost V 4 bases and J 7 bases, with 19 bases left between them. CDR3 DNA sequence: TGCAGCGTTGTCACGGGTCGGGGGGCTAGTGAAGCTTTCTTT. Encoded protein: CSVVTGRGASEAFF.

CDR3 residues: CASSHVDQEYF. As DNA, the CDR3 is TGCGCCAGCAGCCATGTTGACCAGGAATATTTT. The rearrangement joins TRBV4-1 to TRBJ2-3; no clear D gene. V lost 3 bases and J 15 bases, leaving 13 bases between the germline ends. CDR1 is MGHRA and CDR2 is YSYEKL in the germline V gene. The CDR3 sequence is 11 residues long.

This clone was seen only a few times. V and J are TRBV14 and TRBJ2-3; D is ambiguous. Germline V gives CDR1 SGHDN, CDR2 FVKESK. The CDR3 spans 13 residues. The ends were cut back, 7 bases at V and 5 bases at J, with 13 bases in the middle. The CDR3 sequence is CASNRFQVDTQYF. In DNA, the CDR3 is TGTGCCAGCAACCGGTTCCAAGTAGATACGCAGTATTTT.

This rearrangement joins TRBV4-2 to TRBJ2-3; D is perhaps TRBD1 (6 bases). Trimming left V 9 bases short and J 2 bases short, with 15 bases between. Germline V CDR1 and CDR2: LGHNA, YNFKEQ. The CDR3 loop spans 14 amino acids. The CDR3 is CASQQGRFTDTQYF. Here the CDR3 DNA reads TGTGCCAGTCAACAGGGCCGATTCACAGATACGCAGTATTTT.

The chain recombines TRBV7-2 with TRBJ2-1; D possibly corresponds to TRBD2 (6 bases). The CDR3 consists of 15 residues. The V gene lost 4 bases and the J gene lost 3 bases, with 13 bases spanning the gap. In germline, CDR1 is SGHTA, CDR2 FQGNSA. Here the CDR3 DNA reads TGTGCCAGCAGCTCCACCGGGACTCGCTACAATGAGCAGTTCTTC. This sequence encodes CASSSTGTRYNEQFF. Complete variable domain (other parts from reference TRBV7-2 and TRBJ2-1): GAGVSQSPSNKVTEKGKDVELRCDPISGHTALYWYRQSLGQGLEFLIYFQGNSAPDKSGLPSDRFSAERTGGSVSTLTIQRTQQEDSAVYLCASSSTGTRYNEQFFGPGTRLTVL.

The V and J genes are TRBV29-1 and TRBJ2-7, with D perhaps matching TRBD1 or TRBD2 (5 bases each). CDR1 and CDR2 from the germline V gene are SQVTM and ANQGSEA. CDR3 length equals 20 residues. V was shortened by 0 bases and J by 1 base, with 28 bases between the two germline ends. CDR3 in DNA: TGCAGCGTTGAAGAAGTTCTTAGGGGAGAGGACCGTTTTGCGTCCTACGAGCAGTACTTC. Its translation: CSVEEVLRGEDRFASYEQYF.

This clone was observed once. Germline is not matched at one junction end, which may reflect a read error. The V gene is TRBV4-1, the J gene TRBJ2-5; 8 nucleotides align to TRBD1. Germline loops: CDR1 MGHRA, CDR2 YSYEKL. The CDR3 is 16 amino acids. The CDR3 reads CVSSQDGLTGEETQYF. In DNA form, the CDR3 reads TGCGTCAGCAGCCAAGATGGTTTGACAGGGGAAGAGACCCAGTACTTC.

The chain employs TRBV27 and TRBJ2-6, with D possibly being TRBD2 (6 bases). CDR1 is MNHEY, CDR2 SMNVEV, per germline (reference sequence). The V end was cut by 5 bases, the J end by 4 bases, with 12 bases between. The CDR3 has 15 residues. DNA for the CDR3: TGTGCCAGCAGTATCCGGGACTCGGGGGCCAACGTCCTGACTTTC. This translates into CASSIRDSGANVLTF.